This TCR beta chain was documented in a study of shared clonotypes between healthy human individuals. Study as a whole: Three plates were used per donor for CD4 naive, three for CD4 memory, two for CD8 naive and one for CD8 memory.

Findings and limits, study-wide: Enrolling few donors narrowed the genetic and exposure-history diversity that was represented.

Researchers partitioned CD4+ cells into CD45RA+ naive and CD45RA-negative memory subsets. As for this clone: Its antigen is still unknown.

The data were produced by immunoSEQ multiplex PCR, yet TCRdb's version contains in-frame clones alone and is incomplete. The data contain about 1 million clones, about 75% of them singletons. The germline CDR1 and CDR2 sequences are GTSNPN and SVGIG (reference sequence). This CDR3 is built from 14 residues. With 0 bases removed from V and 9 bases from J, the gap between germline ends came to 14 bases. This clonotype was obtained from a man aged 18 to 30 in good health. The chain couples TRBV30 to TRBJ2-2; TRBD2 might be the D (5 bases). The sample taken for sequencing was memory CD4+ T cells sorted from blood. Specified subset: CD45RA-negative fraction. The CDR3 DNA is TGTGCCTGGAGTGTGAGAGGGCCGCACCGGGAGCTGTTTTTT. Its protein product is CAWSVRGPHRELFF. Based on the CDR3 plus reference TRBV30 and TRBJ2-2, the full variable domain is SQTIHQWPATLVQPVGSPLSLECTVEGTSNPNLYWYRQAAGRGLQLLFYSVGIGQISSEVPQNLSASRPQDRQFILSSKKLLLSDSGFYLCAWSVRGPHRELFFGEGSRLTVL.